The 31 T cell receptor beta chains in this list originate from one sample, sequenced in a study of regulatory T cells in long-lasting Graves disease. Time point described: persistent/refractory GD, antithyroid drugs over 5 years with positive TRAb. Researchers made the TCR library from RNA that was extracted from PBMCs. Construction of TCR beta libraries relied on iRepertoire HTBI primers and on Arm-PCR targeting CDR3 regions. MiXCR, applied by TCRdb to the multiplex PCR reads, yields one record per CDR3 protein. The sample holds more than 350,000 distinct CDR3 sequences, around a fifth seen once. The specimen comprised peripheral blood mononuclear cells (PBMCs), sampled when the disease was refractory, from a patient treated with antithyroid drugs. The receptors come from a female donor with Graves disease.

This clonotype showed up many times. The rearrangement uses TRBV18 and TRBJ2-5; perhaps TRBD1 as D (6 bases). The CDR3 totals 14 residues. Germline loops: CDR1 KGHSH, CDR2 LQKENI. V gave up 3 bases and J gave up 4 bases, with 12 bases separating them. Here the CDR3 DNA reads TGTGCCAGCTCACCCGGGACAATCGGAGAGACCCAGTACTTC. As protein: CASSPGTIGETQYF.

In this sample, this clonotype turned up many times. The chain joins TRBV12-3 or TRBV12-4 to TRBJ2-2; a weak D match, TRBD2 (5 bases). CDR3 length equals 15 residues. The V gene lost 5 bases and the J gene lost 3 bases, with 13 bases spanning the gap. The CDR3 protein is CASSPRRRDTGELFF. DNA of the CDR3: TGTGCCAGCAGTCCCAGACGGCGGGACACCGGGGAGCTGTTTTTT.

The chain combines TRBV3-1 with TRBJ2-7, with 8 bases matching TRBD1. CDR1 is LGHDT, CDR2 YNNKEL, per germline (reference sequence). With V trimmed by 1 base and J by 7 bases, 6 bases remained unmatched. CDR3 length: 14 residues. CDR3 sequence (DNA): TGTGCCAGCAGCCAAGTGCAGGGGGCGAGAGAGCAGTACTTC. Residues: CASSQVQGAREQYF.

Here the CDR3 reads CASTFEGGVVTGELFF. The CDR3 region has the DNA TGTGCCAGCACCTTCGAAGGGGGAGTCGTTACCGGGGAGCTGTTTTTT. The chain combines TRBV27 with TRBJ2-2, with D possibly being TRBD1 (6 bases). CDR3 length: 16 amino acids. The germline V gene has CDR1 MNHEY and CDR2 SMNVEV (reference sequence). V was trimmed by 7 bases and J by 5 bases, leaving 20 bases between them.

The chain combines TRBV5-1 with TRBJ2-7; 7 bases match TRBD1. CDR3 length: 16 residues. Per the germline V gene, CDR1 is SGHRS and CDR2 is YFSETQ. V shed 4 bases and J 0 bases; nucleotides not matched to a gene: 10. The CDR3 reads CASSPEQGLASYEQYF. The CDR3 coding sequence is TGCGCCAGCAGCCCGGAACAGGGGCTGGCCTCCTACGAGCAGTACTTC.

In its sample, this clonotype was seen many times. J is TRBJ2-7 and V is TRBV20-1; 7 positions match TRBD2. This CDR3 contains 14 residues. Germline V gives CDR1 DFQATT, CDR2 SNEGSKA (reference sequence). The V and J ends lost 6 bases and 6 bases, in that order; junction bases with no gene match: 14. The CDR3 loop is CSAPNLAASREQYF. CDR3 coding DNA: TGCAGTGCCCCCAACCTAGCGGCCTCCCGCGAGCAGTACTTC.

For this clonotype: One base away lies a much larger clone, so this may be a sequencing read error. This chain links TRBV11-2 with TRBJ1-1, with D unresolved. The CDR3 sequence is 14 residues long. Germline CDR1 and CDR2: SGHAT and FQNNGV. CDR3: CAGSLTSGITEAFF. CDR3 sequence (DNA): TGTGCCGGCAGCTTAACGTCAGGTATCACTGAAGCTTTCTTT.

This clonotype was seen a few times. The chain uses TRBV6-2 or TRBV6-3 and TRBJ1-1; 7 bases line up with TRBD1. The germline V gene encodes CDR1 MNHEY and CDR2 SVGEGT. This CDR3 is 16 amino acids long. The V segment lost 0 bases and the J segment 0 bases; nucleotides outside the gene matches: 4. CDR3: CASSYSSTGLNTEAFF. In nucleotides, the CDR3 is TGTGCCAGCAGTTACTCCTCGACAGGGTTGAACACTGAAGCTTTCTTT.

This clonotype was seen a few times. The chain combines TRBV4-2 with TRBJ1-1, with TRBD1 as a possible D gene (5 bases). The CDR3 runs 17 residues. Germline V gives CDR1 LGHNA, CDR2 YNFKEQ. Trimming took off 1 base at V and 0 bases at J, with 15 bases between the two ends. In DNA, the CDR3 is TGTGCCAGCAGCCAAGGATGGGTGGGGGATATGAACACTGAAGCTTTCTTT. It specifies CASSQGWVGDMNTEAFF.

This clonotype was seen ten or more times. The chain uses TRBV11-1 and TRBJ2-5; possibly TRBD2 for D (5 bases). Trimming took off 4 bases at V and 1 base at J, with 10 bases between the two ends. Germline V lookup: CDR1 SGHAT, CDR2 FQDESV (reference sequence). This CDR3 spans 14 amino acids. CDR3 sequence reads: CASSSREAQETQYF. CDR3 coding DNA: TGTGCCAGCAGCTCCCGGGAAGCCCAAGAGACCCAGTACTTC.

Details on this clonotype: A read error may explain this, as a much larger clone is one base away. The CDR3 ends on some other residue instead of the conserved phenylalanine or tryptophan, so this is likely a read error. V is TRBV29-1 and J is TRBJ1-1; D is unclear. CDR1 and CDR2 (germline): SQVTM, ANQGSEA. Trimming shortened V by 7 bases and J by 4 bases, and 10 bases separated the two germline ends. The CDR3 is made up of 11 amino acids. Here the CDR3 reads CSAVGGTEAFL. As DNA, the CDR3 is TGCAGCGCTGTCGGTGGCACTGAAGCTTTCCTT.

This clonotype was observed at least ten times. The gene calls are TRBV28 and TRBJ1-3; D is uncertain. From germline, CDR1 is MDHEN and CDR2 SYDVKM. The V gene lost 6 bases and the J gene lost 2 bases, with 11 bases spanning the gap. The CDR3 sequence is 14 residues long. CDR3 loop: CASRSGEPGNTIYF. CDR3 sequence (DNA): TGTGCCAGCAGGTCAGGCGAACCTGGAAACACCATATATTTT.

V is TRBV4-1 and J is TRBJ2-2; D not certain. CDR3 length: 15 amino acids. Germline lookup yields CDR1 MGHRA and CDR2 YSYEKL. The V end lost 1 base, the J end lost 7 bases, and 13 bases lay between the germline ends. CDR3 protein: CASSQGPARIGELFF. CDR3 nucleotides: TGCGCCAGCAGCCAAGGTCCAGCGCGTATCGGGGAGCTGTTTTTT.

This clonotype was detected only a few times. CDR3 DNA: TGTGCCAGCAGGACCCGACAGGGGAAGAACACTGAAGCTTTCTTT. This codes for CASRTRQGKNTEAFF. The chain carries TRBV6-2 or TRBV6-3 and TRBJ1-1, with TRBD1 identical over 8 bases. V dropped 6 bases and J dropped 1; count of bases not matched to a gene: 7. The CDR3 loop spans 15 amino acids. CDR1 is MNHEY, CDR2 SVGEGT, per germline.

This clonotype was seen at least ten times. The rearrangement joins TRBV28 to TRBJ2-2, with TRBD2 identical over 7 bases. V shed 7 bases and J 2 bases; nucleotides not matched to a gene: 10. Germline-derived CDR1 and CDR2 are MDHEN and SYDVKM. CDR3 length equals 16 residues. The CDR3, as DNA: TGTGCCAGCAATGGACTAGAAAACCTAAACACCGGGGAGCTGTTTTTT. This encodes CASNGLENLNTGELFF.

About this clonotype itself: Since a much larger clone is just one base distant, this may be a read error. The genes are TRBV12-3 or TRBV12-4 and TRBJ2-7; the match to TRBD1 covers 8 bases. J lost 9 bases, V lost 5 bases, and 18 bases had no gene match. The CDR3 runs to 16 residues. In DNA, the CDR3 is TGTGCCAGCAGTGAGTCGGGACAGGCCCTGACGTGGTGGCAGTACTTC. It translates to CASSESGQALTWWQYF.

In this sample, this clonotype turned up many times. J is TRBJ1-2 and V is TRBV3-1, with D perhaps TRBD1 (5 bases). Germline lookup yields CDR1 LGHDT and CDR2 YNNKEL (reference sequence). The V end was cut by 1 base, the J end by 2 bases, with 8 bases between. The CDR3 is made up of 14 amino acids. As DNA, the CDR3 is TGTGCCAGCAGCCAAGGAAGGGGCAACTATGGCTACACCTTC. It codes for CASSQGRGNYGYTF.

The V and J genes are TRBV27 and TRBJ1-1; a weak D match, TRBD1 (5 bases). The CDR3 is 17 amino acids. The germline CDR1 and CDR2 sequences are MNHEY and SMNVEV (reference sequence). V lost 7 bases and J 1 base, leaving 22 bases between the germline ends. This CDR3 is CASTLTGAWDRNTEAFF. In DNA form, the CDR3 reads TGTGCCAGCACCCTGACCGGGGCTTGGGATCGGAACACTGAAGCTTTCTTT.

This clonotype has only a few counts. The chain combines TRBV2 with TRBJ1-1; weak D call: TRBD1 (5 bases). Germline-derived CDR1 and CDR2 are SNHLY and FYNNEI. There are 13 residues in the CDR3. Trimming took 6 bases from V and 5 from J, leaving 13 bases between them. In DNA, the CDR3 is TGTGCCAGCAGCATACGGGGGAAAACTGAAGCTTTCTTT. This sequence encodes CASSIRGKTEAFF.

For this clonotype: Being one base from a much bigger clone, this may be a read error. The chain is built from TRBV6-1 and TRBJ2-7; 7 nucleotides line up with TRBD2. The germline V gene has CDR1 MNHNS and CDR2 SASEGT. The CDR3 extends over 14 amino acids. V lost 8 bases and J lost 2; bases outside the gene matches: 9. CDR3 in DNA: TGTGCCAGCGGTAAGGCTAGCGGAACCTACGAGCAGTACTTC. This codes for CASGKASGTYEQYF.

This clonotype was recorded many times. The V and J genes are TRBV2 and TRBJ2-2; D call uncertain. CDR1 is SNHLY and CDR2 is FYNNEI in the germline V gene. The V gene lost 7 bases and the J gene lost 5 bases, with 14 bases spanning the gap. There are 14 residues in the CDR3. CDR3 sequence reads: CASTTHDWTGELFF. The CDR3 coding sequence is TGTGCCAGCACAACACACGACTGGACCGGGGAGCTGTTTTTT.

J is TRBJ1-5 and V is TRBV12-5, with D unresolved. V was shortened by 3 bases and J by 5 bases, with 8 bases between the two germline ends. CDR3 length: 13 residues. Looked up from germline, CDR1 is LGHNT and CDR2 is FRNRAP. The DNA for the CDR3 is TGTGCTAGTGGTTTTGGGATAGATCAGCCCCAGCATTTT. Protein: CASGFGIDQPQHF.

In this sample, this clonotype turned up many times. V gene TRBV20-1 combines with J gene TRBJ1-5, with D possibly TRBD1 on 6 matching bases. The V end was cut by 3 bases, the J end by 7 bases, with 16 bases between. The CDR3 is made up of 14 amino acids. CDR1 and CDR2 from the germline V gene are DFQATT and SNEGSKA (reference sequence). Written as DNA, the CDR3 is TGCAGTGCTAGTGGACAGTCCCCGGGGCAGCCCCAGCATTTT. Translated: CSASGQSPGQPQHF.

This clonotype was observed many times. The J gene is TRBJ2-2, the V gene TRBV27, with 9 positions matching TRBD1. Germline CDR1 MNHEY, CDR2 SMNVEV (reference sequence). This CDR3 has 17 amino acids. Losses at the gene ends were 3 bases for V and 5 bases for J; bases not matched to a gene: 10. DNA of the CDR3: TGTGCCAGCAGTTTCTCACACAGGGGGCTAAATACCGGGGAGCTGTTTTTT. This gives the protein CASSFSHRGLNTGELFF.

The V gene is TRBV19, the J gene TRBJ2-2, with 13 bases matching TRBD2. V was clipped by 4 bases and J by 6 bases; unmatched bases: 5. The CDR3 runs to 16 residues. Germline V lookup: CDR1 LNHDA, CDR2 SQIVND (reference sequence). The CDR3 loop is CASSTGTSGVAGELFF. CDR3 coding DNA: TGTGCCAGTAGTACTGGGACTAGCGGGGTCGCCGGGGAGCTGTTTTTT.

The V gene is TRBV20-1, the J gene TRBJ2-7, with 7 positions matching TRBD2. From germline, CDR1 is DFQATT and CDR2 SNEGSKA (reference sequence). V gave up 3 bases and J gave up 4 bases; unmatched junction bases: 18. This CDR3 has 17 residues. CDR3 DNA: TGCAGTGCTAGTCCCGGGACTACCAAGAAGAAGTATTACGAGCAGTACTTC. This encodes CSASPGTTKKKYYEQYF.

This clonotype showed up just once. V gene TRBV27 combines with J gene TRBJ2-7; tentative D call: TRBD2 (6 bases). There are 12 residues in the CDR3. V was trimmed by 5 bases and J by 6 bases, leaving 11 bases between them. The V gene's germline CDR1 is MNHEY and CDR2 SMNVEV (reference sequence). CDR3 sequence: CASSPGVGEQYF. CDR3 nucleotides: TGTGCCAGCAGTCCGGGGGTCGGCGAGCAGTACTTC.

In this sample, this clonotype turned up many times. The rearrangement joins TRBV20-1 to TRBJ2-5, with a tentative D call TRBD1 (6 bases). CDR3 size: 13 residues. The germline V gene has CDR1 DFQATT and CDR2 SNEGSKA (reference sequence). V lost 3 bases and J 5 bases, leaving 13 bases between the germline ends. The CDR3 region is CSARIQGGETQYF. CDR3 coding DNA: TGCAGTGCTAGGATACAGGGCGGGGAGACCCAGTACTTC.

The V and J genes are TRBV29-1 and TRBJ2-1; D might be TRBD1 (6 bases). Germline V gene sequence: CDR1 SQVTM, CDR2 ANQGSEA. This CDR3 contains 14 residues. V dropped 1 base and J dropped 5 bases, with 12 bases sitting between them. CDR3 sequence (DNA): TGCAGCGTTGAAGTTGGCAGGGGAAACAATGAGCAGTTCTTC. Its translation is CSVEVGRGNNEQFF.

A few counts support this clonotype. V is TRBV20-1 and J is TRBJ2-4; no reliable D call. With 0 bases removed from V and 0 bases from J, the gap between germline ends came to 12 bases. Germline CDR1 is DFQATT and CDR2 is SNEGSKA (reference sequence). This CDR3 has 16 amino acids. The DNA for the CDR3 is TGCAGTGCTAGAGATCCCCCCCGCTTAGCCAAAAACATTCAGTACTTC. Its translation: CSARDPPRLAKNIQYF.

This clonotype was detected only a few times. The genes are TRBV28 and TRBJ2-7; possibly TRBD1 or TRBD2 for D (5 bases each). Germline V gives CDR1 MDHEN, CDR2 SYDVKM. CDR3 length: 13 residues. The germline V and J ends were trimmed by 6 bases and 7 bases, with 16 bases remaining between them. CDR3 protein: CASSSGPLEEQYF. In nucleotides, the CDR3 is TGTGCCAGCAGCTCGGGACCTCTGGAGGAGCAGTACTTC. Together with reference TRBV28 and TRBJ2-7, the CDR3 gives the full variable domain: DVKVTQSSRYLVKRTGEKVFLECVQDMDHENMFWYRQDPGLGLRLIYFSYDVKMKEKGDIPEGYSVSREKKERFSLILESASTNQTSMYLCASSSGPLEEQYFGPGTRLTVT.